Below, 5 T cell receptor beta chains from the same sample are listed, as sequenced in a study of blood T cells in healthy people across ages. A second PCR of about 6 to 12 cycles used a sample-barcoded 5' primer and a J-beta primer mix. TCRdb itself ran the 5' RACE reads through MiXCR, one entry per CDR3 protein. Of about 1.7 million distinct CDR3 sequences detected, 28% appear once; the ten largest clones hold 6.5% to 8.5%. The sequenced sample consisted of blood. These receptors all stem from a woman younger than 45 in good health.

This clonotype was seen more than once but under ten times. The genes are TRBV12-3 or TRBV12-4 and TRBJ1-4; D unclear. V lost 3 bases, J lost 7 bases, and 3 bases lay in between. The CDR3 is made up of 11 amino acids. The CDR3 protein is CASSFREKLFF. CDR3 sequence (DNA): TGTGCCAGCAGTTTTCGTGAAAAACTGTTTTTT.

The chain joins TRBV6-6 to TRBJ2-5; the D gene is possibly TRBD2 (6 bases). Germline CDR1 is MNHNY and CDR2 is SVGAGI (reference sequence). The CDR3 extends over 16 amino acids. Trimming removed 0 bases at V and 5 bases at J, with 16 bases between. For the CDR3, the DNA is TGTGCCAGCAGTTACTCGGATTTTGGGGGGAGGGAGACCCAGTACTTC. This translates into CASSYSDFGGRETQYF.

The chain couples TRBV30 to TRBJ2-6, with TRBD1 identical over 9 bases. This CDR3 comprises 15 residues. The germline V gene encodes CDR1 GTSNPN and CDR2 SVGIG (reference sequence). V dropped 5 bases and J dropped 4; count of bases not matched to a gene: 6. CDR3 DNA: TGTGCCTGGGGACAGGGGCCGATCGGGGCCAACGTCCTGACTTTC. As protein: CAWGQGPIGANVLTF.

This clonotype showed up just a few times. A much larger clone sits a single nucleotide away, making a read error possible. This sequence joins TRBV11-2 and TRBJ1-2; D might be TRBD1 (5 bases). CDR1 and CDR2 from the germline V gene are SGHAT and FQNNGV. The CDR3 covers 12 residues. The DNA of the CDR3 is TGTGCCGGCAGCTGGGGGGACTATGGCTACACCTTC. Protein: CAGSWGDYGYTF.

J is TRBJ2-1 and V is TRBV7-2; perhaps TRBD2 as D (5 bases). The V end was cut by 0 bases, the J end by 1 base, with 13 bases between. Germline CDR1 is SGHTA and CDR2 is FQGNSA. This CDR3 spans 17 amino acids. CDR3 DNA: TGTGCCAGCAGCTTAGCCCCGAGCCGGGGTTCCTACAATGAGCAGTTCTTC. Encoded protein: CASSLAPSRGSYNEQFF. Full variable domain (remainder filled in from reference TRBV7-2 and TRBJ2-1): GAGVSQSPSNKVTEKGKDVELRCDPISGHTALYWYRQSLGQGLEFLIYFQGNSAPDKSGLPSDRFSAERTGGSVSTLTIQRTQQEDSAVYLCASSLAPSRGSYNEQFFGPGTRLTVL.